What follows are 14 T cell receptor beta chains derived from one specimen sequenced in a study of CD8 T cells in ankylosing spondylitis (dated by TCRdb to the late 2010s). Study-wide conclusions, independent of this receptor: A TCR beta motif made up of several highly homologous amino acid variants appeared to be characteristic of blood from ankylosing spondylitis patients.

Receptor libraries were prepared by 5' RACE. TCRdb shows the sequencer as Illumina HiSeq 2500. TCRdb trimmed the raw reads at Q25, called clones with MiXCR and kept productive beta chains. Rows matching on CDR3 protein sequence are summarized as one entry with the most common DNA and genes. In all, the sample holds around 430,000 distinct CDR3 sequences, and more than 15% of those were seen once. The ten largest clonotypes hold 0.85% to 1.3% of the sample. Antigens for these TCRs are unknown. The sequencing input was blood, either unsorted or a sorted T cell fraction (not recorded which). These receptors originate from a male donor with ankylosing spondylitis.

The rearrangement uses TRBV29-1 and TRBJ1-1; D gene unclear. There are 10 residues in the CDR3. V lost 7 bases and J lost 1, with 4 bases in between. Germline lookup yields CDR1 SQVTM and CDR2 ANQGSEA. Here the CDR3 reads CSGQNTEAFF. The CDR3 DNA reads as TGCAGCGGACAGAACACTGAAGCTTTCTTT.

This clonotype was detected a few times. Here the CDR3 reads CASSDPGHHNSPLHF. CDR3 DNA: TGCGCCAGCAGCGATCCGGGACACCATAATTCACCCCTCCACTTT. The genes are TRBV5-1 and TRBJ1-6; tentatively, D is TRBD1 (6 bases). The CDR3 extends over 15 amino acids. V lost 4 bases and J lost 5, with 13 bases in between. Germline V gives CDR1 SGHRS, CDR2 YFSETQ.

This clonotype appeared a few times. This chain connects TRBV12-3 or TRBV12-4 to TRBJ2-2; 12 positions agree with TRBD2. The CDR3 is made up of 18 amino acids. V was pared by 3 bases and J by 3 bases, with 8 bases of the junction left unmatched. The DNA of the CDR3 is TGTGCCAGCAGTTTTCGCACCCTAGCGGGAGGGGACACCGGGGAGCTGTTTTTT. This codes for CASSFRTLAGGDTGELFF.

In its sample, this clonotype was seen a few times. The V gene is TRBV30, the J gene TRBJ1-3; no reliable D call. Germline CDR1 and CDR2: GTSNPN and SVGIG (reference sequence). CDR3 size: 12 residues. The V and J ends lost 4 bases and 0 bases respectively, with 4 bases between them. CDR3 in amino acids: CAWTDSGNTIYF. The CDR3 DNA follows: TGTGCCTGGACAGACTCTGGAAACACCATATATTTT.

The chain links TRBV6-1 to TRBJ2-3; 11 bases agree with TRBD2. V was pared by 5 bases and J by 2 bases, with 6 bases of the junction left unmatched. The length of the CDR3 is 16 residues. Germline V gene data show CDR1 as MNHNS and CDR2 as SASEGT. CDR3 protein: CASSRGTSGNTDTQYF. DNA for the CDR3: TGTGCCAGCAGTAGGGGGACTAGCGGAAACACAGATACGCAGTATTTT.

Turning to this clonotype: This may arise from a read error, as a much more abundant clone is one base away. The J gene is TRBJ1-2, the V gene TRBV29-1; a possible D gene is TRBD1 (6 bases). Trimming stripped 1 base from V and 4 bases from J, with 7 bases between. Per the germline V gene, CDR1 is SQVTM and CDR2 is ANQGSEA. This CDR3 contains 12 residues. The CDR3 DNA reads TGCAGCGTTGAAGCCAGGGGCTATGGCTACACCTTC. Protein: CSVEARGYGYTF.

J is TRBJ2-2 and V is TRBV9; 8 bases map to TRBD2. Germline CDR1 is SGDLS and CDR2 is YYNGEE. Germline trimming cut 3 bases from V and 8 bases from J; bases unmatched to any gene: 6. The CDR3 runs 14 residues. CDR3 region: CASSAGLAQGELFF. CDR3 DNA: TGTGCCAGCAGCGCCGGACTAGCCCAAGGGGAGCTGTTTTTT. Based on the CDR3 plus reference TRBV9 and TRBJ2-2, the full variable domain is DSGVTQTPKHLITATGQRVTLRCSPRSGDLSVYWYQQSLDQGLQFLIQYYNGEERAKGNILERFSAQQFPDLHSELNLSSLELGDSALYFCASSAGLAQGELFFGEGSRLTVL.

This clonotype has only a few counts. CDR3 DNA: TGTGCCAGCCGCGGACAGGGGTACACTGAAGCTTTCTTT. Translated, it gives CASRGQGYTEAFF. This chain uses TRBV2 with TRBJ1-1; 9 nucleotides match TRBD1. The CDR3 has 13 residues. The germline CDR1 and CDR2 sequences are SNHLY and FYNNEI. The junction had 4 bases not matched to a gene; V was cut back by 8 bases and J by 3 bases.

The chain recombines TRBV30 with TRBJ1-1; D is unclear. The CDR3 is made up of 11 amino acids. Germline V gives CDR1 GTSNPN, CDR2 SVGIG (reference sequence). V shed 2 bases and J shed 0 bases, with 1 base lying between them. CDR3 residues: CAWSLNTEAFF. CDR3 in DNA: TGTGCCTGGAGTTTGAACACTGAAGCTTTCTTT.

A few counts support this clonotype. This chain joins TRBV7-2 and TRBJ2-2; D is unresolved. Looked up from germline, CDR1 is SGHTA and CDR2 is FQGNSA. V was trimmed by 1 base and J by 0 bases, leaving 9 bases between them. The length of the CDR3 is 16 residues. The CDR3 nucleotides read TGTGCCAGCAGCTTAGAGGAAACACCGAACACCGGGGAGCTGTTTTTT. Protein sequence: CASSLEETPNTGELFF.

The chain joins TRBV4-3 to TRBJ2-3; TRBD1 might be the D (6 bases). The ends were cut back, 1 base at V and 0 bases at J, with 8 bases in the middle. In germline, CDR1 is LGHNA, CDR2 YSLEER. This CDR3 is 15 amino acids long. The CDR3 protein is CASSQVTGSTDTQYF. CDR3 nucleotide sequence: TGCGCCAGCAGCCAAGTAACAGGGAGCACAGATACGCAGTATTTT.

The sample holds a few counts of this clonotype. The rearrangement uses TRBV2 and TRBJ1-5, with D perhaps TRBD1 (6 bases). Trimming shortened V by 3 bases and J by 5 bases, and 14 bases separated the two germline ends. The CDR3 consists of 15 residues. The germline gives CDR1 SNHLY, CDR2 FYNNEI. The CDR3 spells CASSEPGDYYQPQHF. The CDR3, as DNA: TGTGCCAGCAGTGAGCCAGGGGACTACTATCAGCCCCAGCATTTT.

This CDR3 is CASSLHPSVSTDTQYF. The CDR3 DNA sequence: TGTGCCAGCAGCCTCCACCCTAGCGTTAGCACAGATACGCAGTATTTT. J is TRBJ2-3 and V is TRBV5-5, with D possibly being TRBD2 (6 bases). This CDR3 has 16 residues. The germline gives CDR1 SGHKS, CDR2 YYEKEE (reference sequence). V was trimmed by 4 bases and J by 0 bases, leaving 15 bases between them.

This chain joins TRBV11-2 and TRBJ2-1, with 13 bases aligning to TRBD2. The trim removed 5 bases at V and 6 bases at J, leaving 10 bases unmatched. Germline loops: CDR1 SGHAT, CDR2 FQNNGV. The CDR3 is 17 residues long. As DNA, the CDR3 is TGTGCCAGCAGCACCGGACTAGCGGGGGCCGGACGCAATGAGCAGTTCTTC. Its protein product is CASSTGLAGAGRNEQFF. The variable domain in full, completed from reference TRBV11-2 and TRBJ2-1, reads EAGVAQSPRYKIIEKRQSVAFWCNPISGHATLYWYQQILGQGPKLLIQFQNNGVVDDSQLPKDRFSAERLKGVDSTLKIQPAKLEDSAVYLCASSTGLAGAGRNEQFFGPGTRLTVL.